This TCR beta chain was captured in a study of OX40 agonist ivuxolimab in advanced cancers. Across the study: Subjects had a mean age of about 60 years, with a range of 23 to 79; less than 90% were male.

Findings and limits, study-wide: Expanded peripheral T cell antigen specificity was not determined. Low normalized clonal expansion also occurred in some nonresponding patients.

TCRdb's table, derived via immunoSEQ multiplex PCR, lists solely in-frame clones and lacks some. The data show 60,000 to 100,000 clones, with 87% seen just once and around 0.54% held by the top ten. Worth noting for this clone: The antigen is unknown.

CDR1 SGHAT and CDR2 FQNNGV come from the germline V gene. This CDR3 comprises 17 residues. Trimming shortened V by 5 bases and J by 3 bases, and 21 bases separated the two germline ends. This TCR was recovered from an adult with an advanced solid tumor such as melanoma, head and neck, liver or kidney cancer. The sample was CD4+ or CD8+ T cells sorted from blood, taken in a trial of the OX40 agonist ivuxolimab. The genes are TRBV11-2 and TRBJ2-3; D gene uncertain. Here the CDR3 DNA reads TGTGCCAGCAGCCCCCGTGCAGGCCGACGGGCGACAGATACGCAGTATTTT. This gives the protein CASSPRAGRRATDTQYF.